The present TCR beta chain was sequenced within a study of beta chain features in type 1 diabetes. The germline V gene has CDR1 SNHLY and CDR2 FYNNEI. After removal of 7 bases from V and 6 bases from J, the junction contained 4 bases not matched to a gene. The CDR3 sequence is 12 residues long. Via the markers CD45RO/CCR7/CD25/CD127/CD95/CD27, stem cell-like memory, regulatory, central memory and naive CD4+ cells were sorted. Details on this clone: What it binds is not known.

Study outcomes and limitations: A PCR bias possibly favoring shorter templates would apply equally to patients and controls. Shorter TCRB CDR3s, moderately but significantly so, marked every one of the four CD4+ subsets in Type 1 diabetes patients.

As every portion of the isolated RNA was reverse transcribed, the sequencing read expressed TCRB transcripts. TCRdb's table, derived via immunoSEQ multiplex PCR, lists solely in-frame clones and lacks some. The repertoire holds under 850,000 clones, with around 15% as singletons. The V gene is TRBV2, the J gene TRBJ2-7, with 9 positions matching TRBD1. The sequence came from a man aged 18 to 35 with type 1 diabetes. The sequenced material came from naive CD4+ T cells from blood. CDR3 in DNA: TGTGCCAGCACCGCGGGACAGGGCGAGCAGTACTTC. It is translated as CASTAGQGEQYF. The entire variable domain, with the rest obtained from reference TRBV2 and TRBJ2-7, is as follows: EPEVTQTPSHQVTQMGQEVILRCVPISNHLYFYWYRQILGQKVEFLVSFYNNEISEKSEIFDDQFSVERPDGSNFTLKIRSTKLEDSAMYFCASTAGQGEQYFGPGTRLTVT.